The present entry profiles one T cell receptor beta chain with its context. Antigen: not known. Via MiXCR, TCRdb re-called the reads, giving one row per CDR3 protein. The top ten clones hold 11% to 15% of a sample with fewer than 1,000,000 distinct CDR3 sequences, about a third of them seen once. This sample was included in a study of T cell repertoires in cytomegalovirus infection. Study context: Well-studied HLA-B-restricted CMV epitopes were used in the study alongside recently identified HLA-C-restricted ones.

The ends lost 5 bases at V and 4 bases at J; junction bases unmatched: 6. CDR1 SGHVS and CDR2 FQNEAQ come from the germline V gene. This CDR3 is built from 15 residues. The chain recombines TRBV7-8 with TRBJ2-1; TRBD1 matches at 9 bases. Sequences were derived from cultured CD8+ T cells from PBMCs, sampled from culture after CMV antigen stimulation. This clonotype was sampled from a human donor in good health (CMV status not recorded). Some clones in this sample may be carry-over from other donors' samples. CDR3 coding DNA: TGTGCCAGCAGCAGACAGGGGGGAGATTACAATGAGCAGTTCTTC. Its translation: CASSRQGGDYNEQFF.